These 18 T cell receptor beta chains share one sample of origin, sequenced in a study of cytomegalovirus exposure and HLA in healthy donors. The PCR was carried out with 60 Vbeta primers and 13 Jbeta primers. TCRdb's table, derived via immunoSEQ multiplex PCR, lists solely in-frame clones and lacks some. The sample records over 100,000 clones, approximately 80% being singletons. The sample consisted of PBMCs. The receptors originated from a man between 25 and 39 years old in good health and CMV-seropositive.

The rearrangement uses TRBV7-2 and TRBJ2-1, with TRBD2 identical over 10 bases. In germline, CDR1 is SGHTA, CDR2 FQGNSA. V lost 5 bases, J lost 8 bases, and 12 bases stayed unmatched. This CDR3 is built from 16 residues. The chain's CDR3 is CASSPQSSGGAHEQFF. CDR3 sequence (DNA): TGTGCCAGCAGCCCCCAATCCAGCGGGGGGGCCCATGAGCAGTTCTTC.

V and J are TRBV28 and TRBJ2-7, with TRBD2 matching over 7 bases. The CDR3 loop spans 16 amino acids. Germline-derived CDR1 and CDR2 are MDHEN and SYDVKM. The junction had 13 bases not matched to a gene; V was cut back by 5 bases and J by 3 bases. In DNA, the CDR3 is TGTGCCAGCAGTATAAAATTTGGGGGGGGTCGCTACGAGCAGTACTTC. The encoded protein is CASSIKFGGGRYEQYF.

The rearrangement links TRBV7-7 to TRBJ2-1; 9 bases are shared with TRBD1. There are 17 residues in the CDR3. V shed 1 base, J shed 5 bases, and the junction held 9 bases outside the gene matches. Germline CDR1 reads SSHAT; CDR2 reads FNYEAQ (reference sequence). This chain's CDR3 is CASSLDVGQGYNNEQFF. In nucleotides, the CDR3 is TGTGCCAGCAGCTTAGATGTGGGACAGGGTTATAACAATGAGCAGTTCTTC.

The V gene is TRBV9, the J gene TRBJ1-6; D remains ambiguous. The CDR3 spans 15 residues. The germline CDR1 and CDR2 sequences are SGDLS and YYNGEE. The ends were cut back, 0 bases at V and 5 bases at J, with 9 bases in the middle. The CDR3 DNA is TGTGCCAGCAGCGTAGGGGCAGTTAATAATTCACCCCTCCACTTT. Translating gives CASSVGAVNNSPLHF.

The gene calls are TRBV30 and TRBJ2-3, with D perhaps TRBD2 (6 bases). Germline values: CDR1 GTSNPN, CDR2 SVGIG (reference sequence). V lost 3 bases to trimming and J lost 2 bases, with 15 bases between them. The CDR3 consists of 15 residues. The CDR3 nucleotides are TGTGCCTGGAGCAAGCGGGTCGATTACACAGATACGCAGTATTTT. Protein product: CAWSKRVDYTDTQYF.

The rearrangement joins TRBV28 to TRBJ2-5; 9 nucleotides match TRBD2. CDR3 size: 15 residues. J was trimmed by 5 bases and V by 8 bases; bases with no gene match: 12. From germline, CDR1 is MDHEN and CDR2 SYDVKM. CDR3 region: CASRGGRATLETQYF. The CDR3 nucleotides read TGTGCCAGCCGTGGCGGGAGGGCAACCCTGGAGACCCAGTACTTC. Supplemented by reference TRBV28 and TRBJ2-5, the full variable domain reads DVKVTQSSRYLVKRTGEKVFLECVQDMDHENMFWYRQDPGLGLRLIYFSYDVKMKEKGDIPEGYSVSREKKERFSLILESASTNQTSMYLCASRGGRATLETQYFGPGTRLLVL.

This clone was detected only once. The gene calls are TRBV5-4 and TRBJ2-7; D unresolved. Deletions cut 0 bases from V and 5 bases from J, with 12 bases between. Germline CDR1 reads SGHNT; CDR2 reads YYREEE (reference sequence). This CDR3 is built from 14 residues. Here the CDR3 DNA reads TGTGCCAGCAGCTTGGGCGGTCCATTGGACGAGCAGTACTTC. This gives the protein CASSLGGPLDEQYF.

This chain links TRBV5-1 with TRBJ1-3, with 7 nucleotides matching TRBD1. From germline, CDR1 is SGHRS and CDR2 YFSETQ. V was clipped by 4 bases and J by 2 bases; unmatched bases: 9. The CDR3 length is 16 residues. The CDR3 DNA follows: TGCGCCAGCAGCCGTGGACAGGAGTTCGCTGGAAACACCATATATTTT. Its protein is CASSRGQEFAGNTIYF.

J is TRBJ2-1 and V is TRBV27; 10 positions agree with TRBD2. Germline-derived CDR1 and CDR2 are MNHEY and SMNVEV (reference sequence). V lost 0 bases to trimming and J lost 4 bases; unmatched junction nucleotides: 3. CDR3 length: 16 residues. CDR3 amino acids: CASSLSGLAVYNEQFF. The CDR3, as DNA: TGTGCCAGCAGTTTATCAGGACTAGCGGTTTACAATGAGCAGTTCTTC.

This clone was counted only a few times. DNA of the CDR3: TGTGCCAGCAGCTCCCCGGGTTCCCACCCCCGAAAACTGTTTTTT. It codes for CASSSPGSHPRKLFF. The rearrangement uses TRBV7-2 and TRBJ1-4; D gene ambiguous. Trimming pared 4 bases from V and 10 bases from J, leaving 19 bases between. Germline lookup yields CDR1 SGHTA and CDR2 FQGNSA. The CDR3 has 15 amino acids.

This chain uses TRBV11-3 with TRBJ2-2; the D gene is possibly TRBD2 (5 bases). CDR1 is SGHNT, CDR2 YENEEA, per germline. Between the trimmed V and J ends, which lost 4 bases and 5 bases, there was a span of 20 bases. This CDR3 has 17 residues. The CDR3 protein is CASSSPLGWRGTGELFF. CDR3 DNA sequence: TGTGCCAGCAGCTCCCCCTTAGGATGGAGAGGGACCGGGGAGCTGTTTTTT.

The gene calls are TRBV5-1 and TRBJ2-5; D remains unclear. V lost 3 bases to trimming and J lost 1 base, with 13 bases between them. The CDR3 covers 15 residues. Germline V lookup: CDR1 SGHRS, CDR2 YFSETQ. The CDR3 sequence is CASSSAAHGQETQYF. As DNA, the CDR3 is TGCGCCAGCAGCTCGGCGGCACACGGCCAAGAGACCCAGTACTTC.

The chain links TRBV11-2 to TRBJ2-3; TRBD1 aligns across 8 bases. The CDR3 sequence is 16 residues long. CDR1 and CDR2 (germline): SGHAT, FQNNGV. V lost 2 bases and J lost 4; bases outside the gene matches: 8. The CDR3, as DNA: TGTGCCAGCAGCTTAAGAGGACAGGGTGGGTCAGATACGCAGTATTTT. Translation: CASSLRGQGGSDTQYF.

In nucleotides, the CDR3 is TGTGCCAGCTGCCGACTGAGAGGAGGAACTGAAGCTTTCTTT. Translated: CASCRLRGGTEAFF. The chain is built from TRBV6-1 and TRBJ1-1; D gene ambiguous. Germline V gives CDR1 MNHNS, CDR2 SASEGT. V lost 8 bases to trimming and J lost 5 bases, with 18 bases between them. The CDR3 spans 14 residues.

This chain connects TRBV30 to TRBJ1-2; 10 positions match TRBD1. Germline V gene sequence: CDR1 GTSNPN, CDR2 SVGIG (reference sequence). The CDR3 runs to 15 residues. The V and J ends lost 5 bases and 4 bases, in that order; junction bases with no gene match: 10. The CDR3 DNA is TGTGCCTGGTCCATTGGGACAGGGGCTTCCTATGGCTACACCTTC. Amino acids: CAWSIGTGASYGYTF. Full variable domain (rest looked up from reference TRBV30 and TRBJ1-2): SQTIHQWPATLVQPVGSPLSLECTVEGTSNPNLYWYRQAAGRGLQLLFYSVGIGQISSEVPQNLSASRPQDRQFILSSKKLLLSDSGFYLCAWSIGTGASYGYTFGSGTRLTVV.

The count of this clone is one. The chain recombines TRBV28 with TRBJ2-7; D perhaps matches TRBD2 (5 bases). CDR3 length: 18 residues. Germline assignment: CDR1 MDHEN and CDR2 SYDVKM. V dropped 6 bases and J dropped 0 bases, with 24 bases sitting between them. The CDR3 coding sequence is TGTGCCAGCAGCCCCGCCCCCCTCTCGGGGTCAGGCTCCTACGAGCAGTACTTC. The encoded protein is CASSPAPLSGSGSYEQYF.

The chain has TRBV2 and TRBJ2-1, with D perhaps TRBD2 (5 bases). CDR1 SNHLY and CDR2 FYNNEI come from the germline V gene. V lost 4 bases, J lost 3 bases, and 10 bases lay in between. This CDR3 comprises 14 residues. The CDR3 sequence: CASSGGSRYNEQFF. CDR3 bases: TGTGCCAGCAGTGGAGGGAGTCGCTACAATGAGCAGTTCTTC.

The chain couples TRBV28 to TRBJ2-2; 10 nucleotides line up with TRBD2. Trimming at V came to 5 bases and at J to 5 bases, leaving 11 bases not matched to a gene. This CDR3 is 17 amino acids long. The germline V gene has CDR1 MDHEN and CDR2 SYDVKM. The CDR3 region is CASSGQRGGLGTGELFF. DNA of the CDR3: TGTGCCAGCAGTGGGCAGCGGGGGGGCCTAGGGACCGGGGAGCTGTTTTTT.